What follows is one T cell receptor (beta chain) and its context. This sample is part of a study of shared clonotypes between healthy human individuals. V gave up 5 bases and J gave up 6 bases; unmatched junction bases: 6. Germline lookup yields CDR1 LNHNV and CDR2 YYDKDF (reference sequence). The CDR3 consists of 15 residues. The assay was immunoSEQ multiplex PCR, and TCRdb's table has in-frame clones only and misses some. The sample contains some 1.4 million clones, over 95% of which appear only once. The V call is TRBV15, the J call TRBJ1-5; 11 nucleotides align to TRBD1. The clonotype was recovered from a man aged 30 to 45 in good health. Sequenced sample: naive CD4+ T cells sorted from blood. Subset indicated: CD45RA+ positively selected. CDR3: CATSWGQGVFQPQHF. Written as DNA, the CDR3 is TGTGCCACCAGCTGGGGACAGGGGGTTTTTCAGCCCCAGCATTTT.